The clone carrying this T cell receptor beta chain was counted ten times or more. CDR1 is SEHNR, CDR2 FQNEAQ, per germline (reference sequence). This CDR3 contains 14 residues. Between the trimmed V and J ends, which lost 1 base and 9 bases, there was a span of 10 bases. The sample originates from a study of T cell repertoires in cytomegalovirus infection. TCRdb analysed the reads with MiXCR anew, one entry per CDR3 protein. The sample has roughly 600,000 distinct CDR3 sequences, around 24% seen once. Material: CD8+ T cells from PBMCs. This clonotype was sampled from a human donor in good health (CMV status not recorded). Some clones in this sample may be carry-over from other donors' samples. The chain recombines TRBV7-9 with TRBJ1-6; the D is unclear. CDR3 region: CASSLDSGGSPLHF. In DNA form, the CDR3 reads TGTGCCAGCAGCTTAGACAGTGGTGGTTCACCCCTCCACTTT. Full variable domain (rest looked up from reference TRBV7-9 and TRBJ1-6): DTGVSQNPRHKITKRGQNVTFRCDPISEHNRLYWYRQTLGQGPEFLTYFQNEAQLEKSRLLSDRFSAERPKGSFSTLEIQRTEQGDSAMYLCASSLDSGGSPLHFGNGTRLTVT.